Below, 15 T cell receptor beta chains from the same sample are listed, as sequenced in a study of blood T cell repertoires in COVID-19. Here immunoSEQ multiplex PCR was the method, and the copy in TCRdb shows in-frame clones only, minus some. The sample contains 120,000 to 150,000 clones, approximately 83% of which appear only once. What was sequenced was peripheral blood. All receptors derive from a woman aged 55-70 years with COVID-19, enrolled during active disease.

This clone showed up just once. The chain couples TRBV19 to TRBJ1-1, with no clear D. The V gene lost 7 bases and the J gene lost 2 bases, with 14 bases spanning the gap. This CDR3 is 14 amino acids long. Germline CDR1 reads LNHDA; CDR2 reads SQIVND (reference sequence). The CDR3 nucleotides are TGTGCCAGTACAGACCGAGCGACTAACACTGAAGCTTTCTTT. Translated, it gives CASTDRATNTEAFF.

This clone has only a few counts. V and J are TRBV7-9 and TRBJ1-1, with a possible D match to TRBD1 (6 bases). The CDR3 runs 14 residues. The V gene's germline CDR1 is SEHNR and CDR2 FQNEAQ (reference sequence). Trimming left V 5 bases short and J 3 bases short, with 13 bases between. The CDR3 sequence is CASSLGGIYTEAFF. CDR3 sequence (DNA): TGTGCCAGCAGCCTTGGGGGCATCTACACTGAAGCTTTCTTT.

This clone appeared once. The gene calls are TRBV19 and TRBJ2-3, with 9 bases fitting TRBD1. The ends lost 1 base at V and 3 bases at J; junction bases unmatched: 8. The germline V gene has CDR1 LNHDA and CDR2 SQIVND (reference sequence). The CDR3 covers 17 residues. The CDR3 DNA sequence: TGTGCCAGTAGTATAGGCCCGACAGGGGGTGTAACAGATACGCAGTATTTT. Its protein product is CASSIGPTGGVTDTQYF.

The V and J genes are TRBV3-1 (or the pseudogene TRBV3-2) and TRBJ2-7; weak D call: TRBD2 (5 bases). With 4 bases removed from V and 5 bases from J, the gap between germline ends came to 15 bases. The germline V gene encodes CDR1 LGHDT and CDR2 YNNKEL (reference sequence). This CDR3 comprises 14 residues. CDR3: CASSPLSGLHEQYF. The CDR3 nucleotides are TGTGCCAGCAGCCCCCTGAGCGGACTCCACGAGCAGTACTTC.

The chain joins TRBV5-5 to TRBJ1-5; D unclear. This CDR3 contains 17 residues. Trimming pared 2 bases from V and 0 bases from J, leaving 15 bases between. Per the germline V gene, CDR1 is SGHKS and CDR2 is YYEKEE (reference sequence). As DNA, the CDR3 is TGTGCCAGCAGCTTAGTTCCCCGAGACTATAGCAATCAGCCCCAGCATTTT. Translation: CASSLVPRDYSNQPQHF. The whole variable domain, filled in from reference TRBV5-5 and TRBJ1-5, reads DAGVTQSPTHLIKTRGQQVTLRCSPISGHKSVSWYQQVLGQGPQFIFQYYEKEERGRGNFPDRFSARQFPNYSSELNVNALLLGDSALYLCASSLVPRDYSNQPQHFGDGTRLSIL.

V usage is TRBV6-5 and J usage is TRBJ1-3; D possibly corresponds to TRBD1 (5 bases). The V gene's germline CDR1 is MNHEY and CDR2 SVGAGI. With 4 bases removed from V and 2 bases from J, the gap between germline ends came to 9 bases. This CDR3 has 14 residues. For the CDR3, the DNA is TGTGCCAGCAGTTCAGGGTCCCCTGGAAACACCATATATTTT. This sequence encodes CASSSGSPGNTIYF.

This chain joins TRBV2 and TRBJ1-1, with TRBD1 matching over 8 bases. CDR1 is SNHLY, CDR2 FYNNEI, per germline. J was trimmed by 5 bases and V by 4 bases; bases with no gene match: 6. The CDR3 sequence is 14 residues long. The chain's CDR3 is CASSANRGVTEAFF. The CDR3 DNA reads TGTGCCAGCAGTGCGAACAGGGGGGTGACTGAAGCTTTCTTT.

The chain recombines TRBV5-4 with TRBJ2-3; TRBD2 is a possible D gene (6 bases). V dropped 0 bases and J dropped 4 bases, with 12 bases sitting between them. CDR1 is SGHNT and CDR2 is YYREEE in the germline V gene (reference sequence). The CDR3 runs 15 residues. Here the CDR3 DNA reads TGTGCCAGCAGCTTGGCGGGCGGGGTCTCAGATACGCAGTATTTT. Translation gives CASSLAGGVSDTQYF.

The chain has TRBV9 and TRBJ1-1, with D unresolved. CDR3 size: 16 residues. With 0 bases removed from V and 4 bases from J, the gap between germline ends came to 16 bases. Germline values: CDR1 SGDLS, CDR2 YYNGEE. Here the CDR3 DNA reads TGTGCCAGCAGCGTAGAGTGGCGGGAGGGTCCCACTGAAGCTTTCTTT. It specifies CASSVEWREGPTEAFF.

V usage is TRBV4-1 and J usage is TRBJ1-1; 7 positions agree with TRBD1. The germline V gene encodes CDR1 MGHRA and CDR2 YSYEKL. The CDR3 is made up of 13 amino acids. Trimming at V came to 4 bases and at J to 6 bases, leaving 5 bases not matched to a gene. CDR3 in amino acids: CASSLRTGAEAFF. The DNA for the CDR3 is TGCGCCAGCAGCCTCCGGACAGGCGCTGAAGCTTTCTTT.

The CDR3 nucleotides are TGTGCCAGCAGCGCGAGCGGGGTGACAGATACGCAGTATTTT. This sequence encodes CASSASGVTDTQYF. This sequence joins TRBV7-3 and TRBJ2-3; 7 bases line up with TRBD2. This CDR3 is built from 14 residues. Unmatched junction bases numbered 5, after V lost 5 bases and J lost 3 bases. Germline CDR1 and CDR2: SGHTA and FQGTGA.

The chain joins TRBV19 to TRBJ2-5; 11 bases match TRBD1. The junction had 3 bases not matched to a gene; V was cut back by 5 bases and J by 4 bases. This CDR3 spans 14 amino acids. The germline CDR1 and CDR2 sequences are LNHDA and SQIVND (reference sequence). The CDR3 DNA reads TGTGCCAGTAGTCGAGGGACAGGGGGAGAGACCCAGTACTTC. Amino acids: CASSRGTGGETQYF.

J is TRBJ1-1 and V is TRBV14; 8 bases match TRBD1. V gave up 3 bases and J gave up 9 bases; unmatched junction bases: 6. Germline loops: CDR1 SGHDN, CDR2 FVKESK. This CDR3 is built from 13 residues. The CDR3 DNA follows: TGTGCCAGCAGCCAGGTCACAGGGGGGAAAGCTTTCTTT. Translation: CASSQVTGGKAFF.

V and J are TRBV30 and TRBJ1-1; tentative D call: TRBD1 (5 bases). The V end was cut by 0 bases, the J end by 0 bases, with 11 bases between. The germline V gene encodes CDR1 GTSNPN and CDR2 SVGIG (reference sequence). The CDR3 consists of 15 residues. CDR3 region: CAWSVFDSMNTEAFF. Written as DNA, the CDR3 is TGTGCCTGGAGTGTCTTCGACAGTATGAACACTGAAGCTTTCTTT.

The chain recombines TRBV27 with TRBJ1-1; D ambiguous. V lost 8 bases and J lost 3, with 10 bases in between. This CDR3 comprises 12 residues. Germline loops: CDR1 MNHEY, CDR2 SMNVEV (reference sequence). CDR3 sequence: CASGPHDTEAFF. CDR3 DNA sequence: TGTGCCAGCGGCCCGCATGACACTGAAGCTTTCTTT.